The T cell receptor (beta chain) described here comes from a study of blood T cell repertoires in COVID-19. Study-wide context: Whether acute or convalescent, the COVID-19 samples came from the United States, Italy and Spain. PBMCs, B-cell-depleted T cells, or T cells were the source of the cDNA or gDNA that made up the material.

V was clipped by 7 bases and J by 7 bases; unmatched bases: 5. CDR3 length: 12 amino acids. Germline loops: CDR1 SGHRS, CDR2 YFSETQ. In the original workflow: Reference gene primers were amplified, and this amplification served to estimate nucleated cell counts. Libraries were prepared by immunoSEQ multiplex PCR; TCRdb keeps only in-frame clonotypes and omits some of them. V and J calls and clone size are copied from that table; D and trimming were computed from the DNA. The sample holds around 26,000 clones, around 85% seen once. The TCR originated in a human donor with active COVID-19. The donor label of this sample is uncertain. The specimen sequenced was peripheral blood. The V call is TRBV5-1, the J call TRBJ2-7, with 10 bases identical to TRBD1. This CDR3 reads CASQDRGEEQYF. Here the CDR3 DNA reads TGCGCCAGCCAGGACAGGGGGGAAGAGCAGTACTTC. Based on the CDR3 plus reference TRBV5-1 and TRBJ2-7, the full variable domain is KAGVTQTPRYLIKTRGQQVTLSCSPISGHRSVSWYQQTPGQGLQFLFEYFSETQRNKGNFPGRFSGRQFSNSRSEMNVSTLELGDSALYLCASQDRGEEQYFGPGTRLTVT.